This T cell receptor (beta chain) was retrieved from a study of early T cells in non-severe SARS-CoV-2 infection (dated by TCRdb to the early 2020s). Concerning the study at large: Bulk RNA from unsorted whole blood was used for TCR sequencing, so alpha and beta chains could not be paired.

As to this clonotype: This receptor's antigen is unknown. A much larger clonotype is one base distant, so this may be a read error.

On the study overall, not on this receptor specifically: VDJdb matching was skewed toward anti-spike CD8 responses and likely underestimated virus-specific expansions, missing private and CD4 specificities.

Libraries were constructed by 5' RACE. Data came from a NextSeq 500. In the TCR library protocol, unique molecular identifiers were attached to individual cDNA molecules to correct for PCR bias and sequencing error. Both TCR alpha and beta chains were sequenced, and tight co-correlation was observed between alpha and beta sequence abundances in each sample. As for the authors' bioinformatics: Decombinator V4 was used to annotate TCR sequences for V gene, J gene and CDR3. TCRs were defined as expanded if a significant change between any two time points was detected under a Poisson model with p below 0.0001. Abundances of TCRs were expressed as counts per million after normalisation to the total number of TCRs sequenced in each sample. VDJdb, accessed 1 November 2021, was searched for CMV, EBV and SARS-CoV-2 annotated TCRs, with TCRs annotated for multiple antigens excluded. TCRdb trimmed public reads at Q25 via fastp, called clones via MiXCR and kept in-frame beta chains. Identical CDR3 protein sequences are pooled into one entry, listed with their most common genes and DNA. TCRdb's processing, not the authors' own work, is the source of the V and J calls. This sample has 55,000 to 65,000 distinct CDR3 sequences in its table, and roughly a tenth of those were observed once. Clones ranked in the top ten supply 5.5% to 7% of the sample.

This was a case-control study nested in a cohort of healthcare workers in London, UK, who had nasopharyngeal swab PCR tests and blood samples taken every week. Healthcare workers were recruited between 23 and 31 March 2020, during the week of the UK lockdown, and were followed weekly for up to about 15 weeks. This TCR was sampled from an adult who was a healthcare worker with PCR-confirmed SARS-CoV-2 infection or an uninfected control (not recorded which). Sequenced: whole blood.

The DNA reads TGTGCCTGGGAGGCGGATGGCAATCAGCCCCAGCATTTT. The encoded protein is CAWEADGNQPQHF. The sequence is built from TRBV30 and TRBJ1-5; no D gene can be assigned with confidence. CDR1 and CDR2 were assigned from the germline V gene (reference sequence) as GTSNPN and SVGIG. The CDR3 holds 13 amino acids from the cysteine to the phenylalanine. Only CDR3 DNA is held: 39 bases, read in frame from base 1. V is clipped by 5 bases and J by 2 bases, and the sequence between their germline boundaries is 10 bases long.